This TCR beta chain was obtained from a study of tumor and adjacent non-tumor tissue in lung cancer. The template was RNA from unsorted bulk tissue. A modified ARM-PCR protocol with three rounds of nested PCR amplified TCRbeta. TCRdb re-called the multiplex PCR reads with MiXCR, one entry per CDR3 protein. The sample shows tens of thousands of distinct CDR3 sequences, under 70% of them seen only once. Germline V lookup: CDR1 SEHNR, CDR2 FQNEAQ (reference sequence). V lost 5 bases and J lost 3; bases outside the gene matches: 7. The CDR3 spans 15 residues. In regard to this clonotype: Antigen unknown.

Regarding the study as a whole: Top 100 clones took a larger repertoire share in normal lung.

What was sequenced was lung tumor tissue. The source of this sequence is a woman aged 70 to 79 with non-small cell lung cancer. The chain couples TRBV7-9 to TRBJ2-7; 10 bases are shared with TRBD1. CDR3 DNA sequence: TGTGCCAGCAGCCCTGGGACAGGGGATTTCTACGAGCAGTACTTC. This codes for CASSPGTGDFYEQYF.